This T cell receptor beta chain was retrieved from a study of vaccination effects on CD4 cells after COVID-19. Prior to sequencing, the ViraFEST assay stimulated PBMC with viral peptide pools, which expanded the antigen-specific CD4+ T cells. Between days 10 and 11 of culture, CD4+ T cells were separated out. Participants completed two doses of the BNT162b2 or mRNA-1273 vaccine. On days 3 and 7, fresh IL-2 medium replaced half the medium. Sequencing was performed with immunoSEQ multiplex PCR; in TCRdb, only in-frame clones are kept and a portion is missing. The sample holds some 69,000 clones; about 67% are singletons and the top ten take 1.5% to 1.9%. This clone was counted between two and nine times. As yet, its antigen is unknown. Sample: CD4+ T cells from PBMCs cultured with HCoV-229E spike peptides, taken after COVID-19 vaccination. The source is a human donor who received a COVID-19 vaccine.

Here the CDR3 DNA reads TGTGCCAGCAGTGAAGGTAGAGGACGGAGCTCCTACGAGCAGTACGTC. Amino acids: CASSEGRGRSSYEQYV. The chain has TRBV6-1 and TRBJ2-7; no clear D. V was cut by 1 base and J by 0 bases, with 13 bases left in between. Germline CDR1 MNHNS, CDR2 SASEGT. The length of the CDR3 is 16 residues.